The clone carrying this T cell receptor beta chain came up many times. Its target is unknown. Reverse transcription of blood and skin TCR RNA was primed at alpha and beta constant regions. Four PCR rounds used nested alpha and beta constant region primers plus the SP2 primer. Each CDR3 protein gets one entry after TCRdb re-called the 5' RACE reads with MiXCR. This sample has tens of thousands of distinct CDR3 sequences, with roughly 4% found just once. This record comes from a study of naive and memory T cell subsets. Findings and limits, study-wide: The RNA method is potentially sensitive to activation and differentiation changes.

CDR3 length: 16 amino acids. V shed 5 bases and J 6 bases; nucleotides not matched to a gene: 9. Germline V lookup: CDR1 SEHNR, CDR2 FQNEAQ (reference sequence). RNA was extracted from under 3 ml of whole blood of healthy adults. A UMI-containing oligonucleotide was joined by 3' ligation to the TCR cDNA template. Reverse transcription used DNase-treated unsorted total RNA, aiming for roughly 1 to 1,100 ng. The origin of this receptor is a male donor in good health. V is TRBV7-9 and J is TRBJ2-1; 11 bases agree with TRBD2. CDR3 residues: CASSPPGTSGPNEQFF. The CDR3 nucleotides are TGTGCCAGCAGCCCCCCCGGGACTAGCGGACCCAATGAGCAGTTCTTC.